This TCR beta chain emerged from a study of patients and donors after allogeneic stem cell transplantation (dated by TCRdb to 2020 to 2022). A word on this clonotype: What antigen it recognizes has not been identified. No clone much larger than this one lies a single base away; base qualities are absent.

Libraries came from RT-PCR. Instrument used: NextSeq 550. The raw public reads went through TCRdb reprocessing: fastp at Q25, MiXCR clone calling, in-frame beta chains kept. Identical CDR3 protein sequences are pooled into one entry, listed with their most common genes and DNA. Recorded for this sample are roughly 940,000 distinct CDR3 sequences; roughly 18% of them occurred a single time. Roughly 6% of the sample lies in the top ten. Input material: blood, either unsorted or a sorted T cell fraction (not recorded which). The sequence derives from a human donor who was either an allogeneic HSCT recipient or a stem cell or donor lymphocyte infusion donor (not recorded which). It is not recorded whose cells these are; they may come from a transplant donor.

The CDR3 region has the sequence CASSPSLSVGNNEQYF. The nucleotide sequence reads as follows: TGTGCCAGCAGTCCAAGTCTGAGCGTCGGGAACAACGAGCAGTACTTC. The chain couples TRBV27 to TRBJ2-7; the D gene is perhaps TRBD2, from 5 matching bases. The CDR1 and CDR2 encoded by the germline V gene (reference sequence) are MNHEY and SMNVEV. V drops 5 bases and J drops 5 bases, leaving 22 bases in between. The CDR3 measures 16 amino acids from cysteine to phenylalanine. Of all the DNA, just the CDR3 is kept, 48 bases in frame from base 1.